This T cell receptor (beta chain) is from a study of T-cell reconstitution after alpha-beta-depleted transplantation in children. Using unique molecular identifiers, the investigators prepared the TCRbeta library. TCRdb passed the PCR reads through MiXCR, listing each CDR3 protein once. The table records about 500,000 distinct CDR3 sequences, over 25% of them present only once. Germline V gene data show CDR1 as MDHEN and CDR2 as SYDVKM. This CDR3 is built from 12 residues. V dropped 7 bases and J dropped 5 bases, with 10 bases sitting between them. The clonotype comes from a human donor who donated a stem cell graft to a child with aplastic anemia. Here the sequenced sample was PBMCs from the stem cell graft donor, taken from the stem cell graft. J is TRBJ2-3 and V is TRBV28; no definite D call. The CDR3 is CASTDHRDTQYF. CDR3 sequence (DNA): TGTGCCAGCACTGACCACAGAGATACGCAGTATTTT.